Below are 2 T cell receptor beta chains sequenced from a single sample in a study of response to subunit inactivated influenza vaccine. TCRdb used MiXCR to reprocess the RT-PCR reads, holding one entry per CDR3 protein. This sample has more than 700,000 distinct CDR3 sequences, with 21% found just once. The source was PBMCs from blood, collected 5 to 6 days after vaccination. Receptors were obtained from a man aged 50-59 years who received an inactivated influenza vaccine.

This clonotype was counted a few times. The J gene is TRBJ2-1, the V gene TRBV7-6; no reliable D call. This CDR3 has 20 amino acids. Per the germline V gene, CDR1 is SGHVS and CDR2 is FNYEAQ. The V and J ends lost 0 bases and 4 bases respectively, with 25 bases between them. The CDR3 region has the DNA TGTGCCAGCAGCTTAGCGCTTCAAACCAATCTCACGAGAACATACAATGAGCAGTTCTTC. As protein: CASSLALQTNLTRTYNEQFF.

There are a few counts of this clonotype. This chain links TRBV5-1 with TRBJ2-5; maybe TRBD2 (6 bases). CDR3 length: 15 residues. Trimming shortened V by 0 bases and J by 1 base, and 10 bases separated the two germline ends. Germline V gives CDR1 SGHRS, CDR2 YFSETQ. The DNA of the CDR3 is TGCGCCAGCAGCTTGGACACGGGAGTCCAAGAGACCCAGTACTTC. It encodes CASSLDTGVQETQYF.